This record looks at one TCR beta chain sequence and its context. These data are taken from a study of blood T cell repertoires in COVID-19. For the study at large: Samples came from the United States, Italy and Spain, spanning acute and convalescent COVID-19. T cells, B-cell-depleted T cells, or PBMCs supplied cDNA or gDNA.

Trimming pared 0 bases from V and 14 bases from J, leaving 8 bases between. The CDR3 totals 11 residues. In germline, CDR1 is DFQATT, CDR2 SNEGSKA (reference sequence). Source study methods: Estimation of nucleated cell counts was performed using reference gene primer amplification. Using immunoSEQ multiplex PCR, the repertoire was profiled, and TCRdb retains in-frame clones only, with some absent. V and J calls and clone size are given by that table; D and trimming were obtained from the DNA. The sample includes around 250,000 clones, about 83% seen only once; the top ten take about 1.5%. This receptor was obtained from a middle-aged woman who had recovered from COVID-19. The material sequenced was peripheral blood. The chain combines TRBV20-1 with TRBJ1-6; no reliable D call. The CDR3 reads CSARDPRTLHF. In DNA form, the CDR3 reads TGCAGTGCTAGAGACCCTAGGACCCTCCACTTT.